This TCR beta chain is from a study of cytomegalovirus exposure and HLA in healthy donors. Overall study findings and caveats: Available immune exposure information covered CMV serostatus only. Indistinguishable V segments such as TRBV6-2 and TRBV6-3 were excluded.

As to this clone: No antigen is known for it.

Vbeta (60) and Jbeta (13) primers were used in the PCR. Original processing notes: Roughly 80 million unique TCR beta chains, about 12 million shared, were counted in a later analysis. Data came from immunoSEQ multiplex PCR; TCRdb stores just in-frame clones and leaves some out. V and J calls and clone size are given by that table; D and trimming were obtained from the DNA. The sample has under 200,000 clones; around 80% are singletons. There are 15 residues in the CDR3. Germline V gene lookup returns CDR1 SNHLY and CDR2 FYNNEI. The J segment lost 6 bases and the V segment lost 7 bases, leaving 11 bases of the junction unmatched. All donors participated as healthy donors of bone marrow.

This chain connects TRBV2 to TRBJ2-1; TRBD2 matches 8 bases. The specimen sequenced was PBMCs. This receptor was identified in a man in his fifties or sixties in good health and CMV-seropositive. CDR3 amino acids: CASTAAGGRSNEQFF. As DNA, the CDR3 is TGTGCCAGCACCGCGGCGGGAGGAAGGAGCAATGAGCAGTTCTTC. The whole variable domain, remainder taken from reference TRBV2 and TRBJ2-1, is EPEVTQTPSHQVTQMGQEVILRCVPISNHLYFYWYRQILGQKVEFLVSFYNNEISEKSEIFDDQFSVERPDGSNFTLKIRSTKLEDSAMYFCASTAAGGRSNEQFFGPGTRLTVL.